This is a list of T cell receptor beta chains from one sample in a study of blood T cell repertoires in COVID-19. Profiled with immunoSEQ multiplex PCR; TCRdb holds only in-frame clones, not every one. The repertoire has 110,000 to 150,000 clones, 65% to 85% of them found once; the top ten carry more than 4%. Sequencing was carried out using peripheral blood. These receptors were obtained from a woman aged 45-60 years with acute or convalescent COVID-19. CDR3s include the opening cysteine and the closing phenylalanine or tryptophan. D genes are given only for firm matches. Clone size is stated in some rows and not others, as once, few, many or a class when expanded.

>TRBJ1-2|TRBD1|-|TRBV5-1
TGCGCCAGCAGCTTTAAGGGGGCGGGTGGCTACACCTTC
CASSFKGAGGYTF
>TRBJ2-7|-|-|TRBV10-3
TGTGCCATCAAGTGGGGGGAGGACTACGAGCAGTACTTC
CAIKWGEDYEQYF
>TRBJ1-6|-|-|TRBV19
TGTGCCAGTAGATTGAACGGGGGAGATTCACCCCTCCACTTT
CASRLNGGDSPLHF
>TRBJ2-7|-|-|TRBV5-6
TGTGCCAGCAGCTTCGGGACCTACGAGCAGTACTTC
CASSFGTYEQYF
>TRBJ2-1|-|-|TRBV11-2
TGTGCCAGCAGCTTCTCCGACAGGTTCGGTGAGCAGTTCTTC
CASSFSDRFGEQFF
>TRBJ2-3|TRBD2|-|TRBV27
TGTGCCAGCAGTTTGGTGACTAGCGGGGGTAGCACAGATACGCAGTATTTT
CASSLVTSGGSTDTQYF
>TRBJ1-6|-|-|TRBV28
TGTGCCAGCAGTTGGGCAGGGTTTTCACCCCTCCACTTT
CASSWAGFSPLHF
>TRBJ2-1|-|once|TRBV3-1/TRBV3-2
TGTGCCAGCAGCCAAGTATCCATGTCACTATCCTACAATGAGCAGTTCTTC
CASSQVSMSLSYNEQFF
>TRBJ1-1|-|-|TRBV5-1
TGCGCCAGCAGCTTTGGGCAAGCACCCGCTCAGGAAGCTTTCTTT
CASSFGQAPAQEAFF
>TRBJ1-4|-|-|TRBV7-9
TGTGCCAGCAGCTTACCGCCAGGGATCAATGAAAAACTGTTTTTT
CASSLPPGINEKLFF
>TRBJ2-2|TRBD1|-|TRBV7-9
TGTGCCAGCAGCCCCCCCGGGACAGGGGACACCGGGGAGCTGTTTTTT
CASSPPGTGDTGELFF
>TRBJ1-1|-|-|TRBV7-3
TGTGCCAGCAGCCGCAGGGAGAACACTGAAGCTTTCTTT
CASSRRENTEAFF
>TRBJ2-2|-|-|TRBV11-2
TGTGCCAGCAGCTTAGTCGACGTCAGGGCAGGCGGGGAGCTGTTTTTT
CASSLVDVRAGGELFF
>TRBJ2-6|-|-|TRBV27
TGTGCCAGCAGTGGGGCCCTAAGCTCTGGGGCCAACGTCCTGACTTTC
CASSGALSSGANVLTF
>TRBJ1-4|-|-|TRBV4-1
TGCGCCAGCAGGAATGACAGGACAACTAATGAAAAACTGTTTTTT
CASRNDRTTNEKLFF
>TRBJ2-1|TRBD2|-|TRBV5-1
TGCGCCAGCAGCCCCCAAGCGGGGGGGCCTGTTTACGCCAATGAGCAGTTCTTC
CASSPQAGGPVYANEQFF
>TRBJ2-5|TRBD1|-|TRBV11-2
TGTGCCAGCAGCCCCCCCACAGGGGCGGGAGAGACCCAGTACTTC
CASSPPTGAGETQYF
>TRBJ2-5|-|-|TRBV5-1
TGCGCCAGCAGCCCCTTAGGGGGAGAGACCCAGTACTTC
CASSPLGGETQYF
>TRBJ2-1|-|-|TRBV27
TGTGCCAGCAGTTTGGTGGTGGGGGGACTTACCTCCTACAATGAGCAGTTCTTC
CASSLVVGGLTSYNEQFF
>TRBJ2-7|TRBD1|-|TRBV9
TGTGCCAGCAGCGTAGGCGTCACTTGGGACAGCTACGAGCAGTACTTC
CASSVGVTWDSYEQYF
>TRBJ1-5|TRBD1|-|TRBV5-1
TGCGCCAGCGGGACCGGGACAGGGACAGAGTCCCAGCATTTT
CASGTGTGTESQHF
>TRBJ2-5|TRBD2|-|TRBV6-2/TRBV6-3
TGTGCCAGCAGTTACTCCAGCCTAGCTAGCGGGGGGCGCGAGACCCAGTACTTC
CASSYSSLASGGRETQYF
>TRBJ2-7|TRBD1|few|TRBV7-9
TGTGCCAGCAGCTTATCTATACAGGGGGACAAACAGTACTTC
CASSLSIQGDKQYF
>TRBJ2-3|-|-|TRBV7-2
TGTGCCAGCAGCCCCGCCCTTCTAAACACAGATACGCAGTATTTT
CASSPALLNTDTQYF
>TRBJ2-1|TRBD1|-|TRBV7-9
TGTGCCAGCAGCTTGCCCCCCGGGACAGTGGCCCCCAATGAGCAGTTCTTC
CASSLPPGTVAPNEQFF
>TRBJ1-5|-|once|TRBV30
TGTGCCTGGAACATCGGGACACGCAATCAGCCCCAGCATTTT
CAWNIGTRNQPQHF